What follows is one T cell receptor (beta chain) and its context. Its antigen remains unknown. Other DNA sequences in the same sample also yield this CDR3. The record originates from a study of T cell responses to AZD1222 COVID-19 vaccine. Study-wide context: Some second doses came at about 4 weeks and others at about 12 weeks; these were pooled. Study-wide results and limits: Spike-specific TCR breadth and depth rose after two AZD1222 doses. AZD1222 recipients seropositive at baseline numbered only 5 to 7. The donor cohort was predominantly white British with a female majority, and clonal diversity may have been underestimated.

Only in-frame clones appear in the TCRdb table, and some are missing; sequencing was by immunoSEQ multiplex PCR. The data show approximately 110,000 clones, with 88% seen just once and about 9.7% held by the top ten. Material: peripheral blood, obtained on day 0 of AZD1222 vaccination. The sequence came from an adult in good health.

The CDR3 here is CASSLTSGRRETQYF. DNA for the CDR3: TGTGCCAGCAGTTTAACTAGCGGGAGGAGAGAGACCCAGTACTTC. This chain links TRBV27 with TRBJ2-5; 12 positions match TRBD2. V trimming: 2 bases; J trimming: 4 bases; junction bases outside the gene matches: 2. The CDR3 is 15 residues long. CDR1 is MNHEY and CDR2 is SMNVEV in the germline V gene (reference sequence).